Included here is one T cell receptor beta chain sequence, with context. Its specificity is not known. Germline V gives CDR1 GTSNPN, CDR2 SVGIG (reference sequence). The V and J ends lost 1 base and 3 bases respectively, with 7 bases between them. CDR3 length: 13 amino acids. The data are from a study of T cell responses to AZD1222 COVID-19 vaccine. Findings and limits, study-wide: Reports say nearly half of spike-specific TCRs go after unmutated variant regions.

The table came from immunoSEQ multiplex PCR; TCRdb's copy has only in-frame clones and leaves some out. The sample records around 110,000 clones, roughly 87% being singletons. The starting material was peripheral blood, obtained on day 0 of AZD1222 vaccination. This chain links TRBV30 with TRBJ1-5; unclear D gene. The receptor was derived from an adult in good health. DNA of the CDR3: TGTGCCTGGAGTGAGGCAGACAATCAGCCCCAGCATTTT. Its protein product is CAWSEADNQPQHF.